This entry lists 2 T cell receptor beta chains sequenced from one sample in a study of CXCR3-negative and CXCR3-positive naive CD8 T cells. The authors made the TRB cDNA libraries by 5' RACE using UMI labels. After re-calling the 5' RACE reads, TCRdb lists one entry per CDR3 protein, DNA absent. The listing records about 130,000 distinct CDR3 sequences. The specimen sequenced was naive CXCR3- CD8+ T cells from blood. The subset: CD45RO-CCR7+CD27+CD95- naive CD8+ T cells lacking CXCR3 (TNR3-). All receptors derive from a human donor in good health. Some clones in this sample may be carry-over from other donors' samples.

The rearrangement joins TRBV4-1 to TRBJ2-7; TCRdb's D gene call, TRBD2, goes unchecked for lack of DNA. Germline CDR1 MGHRA, CDR2 YSYEKL. This CDR3 comprises 15 residues. CDR3 in amino acids: CASSQVAGVGREQYF.

The V gene is TRBV7-2, the J gene TRBJ2-5; TCRdb calls TRBD1, which cannot be checked without DNA. Germline V gene lookup returns CDR1 SGHTA and CDR2 FQGNSA. The CDR3 length is 13 residues. The CDR3 sequence is CASSFWGGETQYF. Looking up the rest from reference TRBV7-2 and TRBJ2-5 gives the full variable domain: GAGVSQSPSNKVTEKGKDVELRCDPISGHTALYWYRQSLGQGLEFLIYFQGNSAPDKSGLPSDRFSAERTGGSVSTLTIQRTQQEDSAVYLCASSFWGGETQYFGPGTRLLVL.